Sequencing of this T cell receptor (beta chain) was carried out in a study of OX40 agonist ivuxolimab in advanced cancers. Overall study findings and caveats: Also showing low normalized T-cell clonal expansion were some of the nonresponders.

Systemic immunosuppression or a history of autoimmune disease excluded patients. Drawing of blood for sampling happened at baseline, at cycle 4 day 1, and at cycle 7 day 1. The CDR3 sequence is 13 residues long. The V gene's germline CDR1 is SGHNT and CDR2 YYREEE (reference sequence). Trimming stripped 4 bases from V and 2 bases from J, with 9 bases between. Comments on this clone: The antigen is not known.

Sequencing used immunoSEQ multiplex PCR; TCRdb keeps in-frame clones, though not all of them. The data show approximately 40,000 clones, 70% to 90% seen once. The V call is TRBV5-4, the J call TRBJ1-1; D uncertain. Sequenced material: CD4+ or CD8+ T cells sorted from blood, taken in a trial of the OX40 agonist ivuxolimab. This sequence originates from an adult with an advanced solid tumor such as melanoma, head and neck, liver or kidney cancer. The CDR3 spells CASSLKFNTEAFF. CDR3 in DNA: TGTGCCAGCAGCCTAAAATTTAACACTGAAGCTTTCTTT. The whole variable domain, filled in from reference TRBV5-4 and TRBJ1-1, reads ETGVTQSPTHLIKTRGQQVTLRCSSQSGHNTVSWYQQALGQGPQFIFQYYREEENGRGNFPPRFSGLQFPNYSSELNVNALELDDSALYLCASSLKFNTEAFFGQGTRLTVV.